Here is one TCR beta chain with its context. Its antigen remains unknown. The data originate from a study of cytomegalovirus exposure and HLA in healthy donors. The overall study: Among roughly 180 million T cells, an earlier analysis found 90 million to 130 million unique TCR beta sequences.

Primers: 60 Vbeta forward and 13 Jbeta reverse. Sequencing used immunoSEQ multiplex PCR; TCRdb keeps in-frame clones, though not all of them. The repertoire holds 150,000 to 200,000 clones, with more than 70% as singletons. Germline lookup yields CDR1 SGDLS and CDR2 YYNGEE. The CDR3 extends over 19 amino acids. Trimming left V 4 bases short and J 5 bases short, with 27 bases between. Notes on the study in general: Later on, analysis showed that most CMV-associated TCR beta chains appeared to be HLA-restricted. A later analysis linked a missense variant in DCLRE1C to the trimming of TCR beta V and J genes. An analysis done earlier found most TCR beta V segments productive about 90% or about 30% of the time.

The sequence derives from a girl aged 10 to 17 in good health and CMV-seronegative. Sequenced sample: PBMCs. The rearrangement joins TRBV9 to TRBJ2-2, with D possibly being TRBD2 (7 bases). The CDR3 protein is CASSPRGAGAPTTTGELFF. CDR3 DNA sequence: TGTGCCAGCAGCCCTCGAGGTGCGGGGGCCCCGACCACTACCGGGGAGCTGTTTTTT.